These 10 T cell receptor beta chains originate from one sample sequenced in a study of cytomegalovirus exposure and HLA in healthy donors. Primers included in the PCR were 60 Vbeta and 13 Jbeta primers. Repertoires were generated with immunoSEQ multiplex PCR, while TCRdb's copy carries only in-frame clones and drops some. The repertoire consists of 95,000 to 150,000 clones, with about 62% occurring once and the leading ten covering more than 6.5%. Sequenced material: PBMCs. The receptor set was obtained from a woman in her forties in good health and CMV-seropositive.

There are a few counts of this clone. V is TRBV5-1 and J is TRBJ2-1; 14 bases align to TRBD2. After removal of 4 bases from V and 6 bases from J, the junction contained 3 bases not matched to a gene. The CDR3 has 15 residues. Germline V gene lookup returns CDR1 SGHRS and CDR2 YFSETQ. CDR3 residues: CASSEGLAGVNEQFF. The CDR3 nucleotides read TGCGCCAGCAGCGAGGGACTAGCGGGAGTCAATGAGCAGTTCTTC. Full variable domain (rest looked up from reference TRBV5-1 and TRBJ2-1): KAGVTQTPRYLIKTRGQQVTLSCSPISGHRSVSWYQQTPGQGLQFLFEYFSETQRNKGNFPGRFSGRQFSNSRSEMNVSTLELGDSALYLCASSEGLAGVNEQFFGPGTRLTVL.

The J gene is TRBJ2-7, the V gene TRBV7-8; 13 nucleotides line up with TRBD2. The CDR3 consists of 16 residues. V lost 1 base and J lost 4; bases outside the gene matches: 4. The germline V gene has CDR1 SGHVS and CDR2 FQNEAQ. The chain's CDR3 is CASSLDWTSGRYEQYF. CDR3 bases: TGTGCCAGCAGCTTAGATTGGACTAGCGGGAGATACGAGCAGTACTTC.

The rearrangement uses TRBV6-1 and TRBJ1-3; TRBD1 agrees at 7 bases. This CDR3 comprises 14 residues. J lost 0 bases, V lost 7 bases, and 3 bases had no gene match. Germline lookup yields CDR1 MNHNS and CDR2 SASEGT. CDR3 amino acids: CASNGQVSGNTIYF. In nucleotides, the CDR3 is TGTGCCAGCAACGGACAGGTCTCTGGAAACACCATATATTTT.

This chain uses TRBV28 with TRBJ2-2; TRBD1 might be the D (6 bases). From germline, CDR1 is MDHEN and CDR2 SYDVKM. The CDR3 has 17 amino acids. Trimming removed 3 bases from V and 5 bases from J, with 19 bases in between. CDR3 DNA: TGTGCCAGCAGTTTCAGTTCCAGGGGATTTGGGACCGGGGAGCTGTTTTTT. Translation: CASSFSSRGFGTGELFF.

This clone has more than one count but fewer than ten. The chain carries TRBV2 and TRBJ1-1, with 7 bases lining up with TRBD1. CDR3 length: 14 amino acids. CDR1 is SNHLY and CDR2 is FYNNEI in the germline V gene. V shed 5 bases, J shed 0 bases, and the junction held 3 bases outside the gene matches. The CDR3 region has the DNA TGTGCCAGCAGTTTTCAGGGGGTGAACACTGAAGCTTTCTTT. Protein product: CASSFQGVNTEAFF.

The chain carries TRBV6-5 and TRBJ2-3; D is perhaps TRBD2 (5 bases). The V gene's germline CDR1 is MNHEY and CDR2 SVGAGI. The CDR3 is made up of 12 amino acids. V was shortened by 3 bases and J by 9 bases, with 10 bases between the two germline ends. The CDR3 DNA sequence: TGTGCCAGCAGTTATGGGGAGAACACGCAGTATTTT. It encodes CASSYGENTQYF.

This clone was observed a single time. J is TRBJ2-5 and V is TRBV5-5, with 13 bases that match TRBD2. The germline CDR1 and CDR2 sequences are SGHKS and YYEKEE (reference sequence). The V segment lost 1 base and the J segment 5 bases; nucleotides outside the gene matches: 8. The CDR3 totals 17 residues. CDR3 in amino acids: CASSLRLAGGLEETQYF. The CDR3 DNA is TGTGCCAGCAGCTTGAGACTAGCGGGGGGCCTAGAGGAGACCCAGTACTTC. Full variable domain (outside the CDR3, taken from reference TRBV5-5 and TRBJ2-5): DAGVTQSPTHLIKTRGQQVTLRCSPISGHKSVSWYQQVLGQGPQFIFQYYEKEERGRGNFPDRFSARQFPNYSSELNVNALLLGDSALYLCASSLRLAGGLEETQYFGPGTRLLVL.

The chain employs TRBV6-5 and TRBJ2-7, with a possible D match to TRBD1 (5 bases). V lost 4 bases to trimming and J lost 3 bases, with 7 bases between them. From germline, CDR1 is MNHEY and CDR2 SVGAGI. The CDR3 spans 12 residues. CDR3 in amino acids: CASSSGIYEQYF. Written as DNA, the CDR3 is TGTGCCAGCAGTTCAGGGATCTACGAGCAGTACTTC.

The CDR3 is CASSLSRLGAQYF. CDR3 DNA sequence: TGTGCCAGCAGCCTCAGCAGACTCGGGGCCCAGTACTTC. This rearrangement joins TRBV6-1 to TRBJ2-5, with D possibly TRBD2 on 5 matching bases. The CDR3 length is 13 residues. CDR1 and CDR2 from the germline V gene are MNHNS and SASEGT. V shed 6 bases and J shed 9 bases, with 17 bases lying between them.

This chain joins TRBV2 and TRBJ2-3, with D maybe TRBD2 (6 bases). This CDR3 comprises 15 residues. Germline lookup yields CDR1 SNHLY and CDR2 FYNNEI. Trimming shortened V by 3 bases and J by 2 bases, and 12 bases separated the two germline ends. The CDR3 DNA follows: TGTGCCAGCAGTGAGGCGGGGCAGGACACAGATACGCAGTATTTT. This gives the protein CASSEAGQDTDTQYF.